Here is one T cell receptor beta chain with its context. In germline, CDR1 is MGHRA, CDR2 YSYEKL. CDR3 length: 14 amino acids. V lost 2 bases to trimming and J lost 8 bases; unmatched junction nucleotides: 6. Authors' data handling: Reference gene primer amplification gave estimated nucleated cell counts. TCRdb's copy holds only in-frame clones and misses some; the assay was immunoSEQ multiplex PCR. V and J calls and clone size follow that table, whereas D and trimming were derived from the DNA. The table has about 39,000 clones, about 94% seen once. These data originate in a study of blood T cell repertoires in COVID-19. Study-level background: There were acute and convalescent COVID-19 samples, and they came from the United States, Italy and Spain. T cells, B-cell-depleted T cells, or PBMCs supplied cDNA or gDNA.

This clonotype was sampled from a human donor with active COVID-19. The donor label of this sample is uncertain. The J gene is TRBJ2-1, the V gene TRBV4-1; 7 bases align to TRBD1. Sequenced sample: peripheral blood. CDR3 in DNA: TGCGCCAGCAGCCAAAGACAGGGCCGCGATGAGCAGTTCTTC. This codes for CASSQRQGRDEQFF.